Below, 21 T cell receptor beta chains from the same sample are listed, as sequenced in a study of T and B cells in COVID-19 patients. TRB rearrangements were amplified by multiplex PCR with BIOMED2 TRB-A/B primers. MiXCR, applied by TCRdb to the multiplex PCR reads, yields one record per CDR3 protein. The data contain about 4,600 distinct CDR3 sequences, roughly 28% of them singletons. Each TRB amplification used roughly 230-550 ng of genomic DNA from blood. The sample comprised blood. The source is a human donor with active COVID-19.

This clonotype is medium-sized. Written as DNA, the CDR3 is TGTGCCAGCACCACCTCCGGGACAGGGTCCTACGAGCAGTACTTC. Amino acid sequence: CASTTSGTGSYEQYF. The rearrangement joins TRBV5-6 to TRBJ2-7; TRBD1 agrees at 9 bases. J gave up 1 base and V 6 bases, and 8 bases lay outside the gene matches. CDR3 length: 15 residues. CDR1 and CDR2 (germline): SGHDT, YYEEEE.

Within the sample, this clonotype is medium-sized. CDR3 DNA: TGTGCCAGCAGTGACCCGGGGGGGGGATACAATGAGCAGTTCTTC. The encoded protein is CASSDPGGGYNEQFF. The V call is TRBV5-4, the J call TRBJ2-1; 8 nucleotides agree with TRBD2. With V trimmed by 5 bases and J by 4 bases, 8 bases remained unmatched. CDR1 is SGHNT and CDR2 is YYREEE in the germline V gene (reference sequence). CDR3 length equals 15 residues.

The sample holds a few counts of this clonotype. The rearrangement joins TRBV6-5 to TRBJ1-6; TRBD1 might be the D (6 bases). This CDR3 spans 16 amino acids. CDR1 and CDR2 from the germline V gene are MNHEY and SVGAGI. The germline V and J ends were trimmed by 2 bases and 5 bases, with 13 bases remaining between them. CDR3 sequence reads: CASSYETGSNNSPLHF. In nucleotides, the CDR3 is TGTGCCAGCAGTTACGAAACAGGGTCGAATAATTCACCCCTCCACTTT.

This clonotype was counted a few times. CDR3 coding DNA: TGTGCCAGCAGTTTAAGTGGGGGGCGCATAGGCTACACCTTC. Protein sequence: CASSLSGGRIGYTF. The chain uses TRBV12-3 or TRBV12-4 and TRBJ1-2, with D possibly matching TRBD1 (6 bases). V dropped 2 bases and J dropped 8 bases, with 15 bases sitting between them. CDR3 size: 14 residues.

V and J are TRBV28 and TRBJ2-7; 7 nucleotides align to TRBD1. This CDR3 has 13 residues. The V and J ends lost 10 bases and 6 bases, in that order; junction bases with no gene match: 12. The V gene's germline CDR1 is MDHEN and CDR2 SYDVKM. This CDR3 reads CATRNAGGPEQYF. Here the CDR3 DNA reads TGTGCCACCCGCAACGCAGGGGGACCCGAGCAGTACTTC.

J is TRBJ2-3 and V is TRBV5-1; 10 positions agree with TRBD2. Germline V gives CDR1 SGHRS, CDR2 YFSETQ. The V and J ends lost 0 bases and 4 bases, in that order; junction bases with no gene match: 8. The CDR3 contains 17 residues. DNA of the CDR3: TGCGCCAGCAGCTTGGCCCCAGCGGGAGGGTTCGCAGATACGCAGTATTTT. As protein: CASSLAPAGGFADTQYF.

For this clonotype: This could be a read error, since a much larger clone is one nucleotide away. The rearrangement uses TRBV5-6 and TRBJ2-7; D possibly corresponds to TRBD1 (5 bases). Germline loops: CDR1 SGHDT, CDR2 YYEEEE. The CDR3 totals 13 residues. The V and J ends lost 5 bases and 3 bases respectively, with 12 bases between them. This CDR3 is CASRTDKDYEQYF. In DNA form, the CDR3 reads TGTGCCAGCAGGACGGACAAAGACTACGAGCAGTACTTC.

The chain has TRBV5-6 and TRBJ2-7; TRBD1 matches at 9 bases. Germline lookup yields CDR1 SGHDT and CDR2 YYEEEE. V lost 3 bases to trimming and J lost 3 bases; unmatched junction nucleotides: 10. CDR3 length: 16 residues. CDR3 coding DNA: TGTGCCAGCAGCTGGGCGGGGACAGGGCTGAACTACGAGCAGTACTTC. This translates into CASSWAGTGLNYEQYF.

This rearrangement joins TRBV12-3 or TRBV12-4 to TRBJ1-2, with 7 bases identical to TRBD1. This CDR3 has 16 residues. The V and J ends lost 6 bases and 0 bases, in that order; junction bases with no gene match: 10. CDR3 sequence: CASRLPGTAPNYGYTF. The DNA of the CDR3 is TGTGCCAGCAGGCTACCAGGGACAGCGCCTAACTATGGCTACACCTTC.

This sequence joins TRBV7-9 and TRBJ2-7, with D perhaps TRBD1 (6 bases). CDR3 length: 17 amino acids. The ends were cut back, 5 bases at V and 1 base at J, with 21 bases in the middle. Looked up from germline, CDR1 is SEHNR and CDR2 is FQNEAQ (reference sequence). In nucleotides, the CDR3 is TGTGCCAGCAGCCAACCGAACAGGGAACGGGTTTCCTACGAGCAGTACTTC. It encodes CASSQPNRERVSYEQYF. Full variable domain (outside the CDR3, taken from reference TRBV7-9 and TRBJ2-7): DTGVSQNPRHKITKRGQNVTFRCDPISEHNRLYWYRQTLGQGPEFLTYFQNEAQLEKSRLLSDRFSAERPKGSFSTLEIQRTEQGDSAMYLCASSQPNRERVSYEQYFGPGTRLTVT.

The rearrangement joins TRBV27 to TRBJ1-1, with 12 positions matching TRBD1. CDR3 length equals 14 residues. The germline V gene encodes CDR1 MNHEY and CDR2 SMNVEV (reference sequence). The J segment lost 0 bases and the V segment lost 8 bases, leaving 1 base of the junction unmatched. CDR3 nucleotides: TGTGCCAGCCGGGACAGGGGGCTGAACACTGAAGCTTTCTTT. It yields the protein CASRDRGLNTEAFF.

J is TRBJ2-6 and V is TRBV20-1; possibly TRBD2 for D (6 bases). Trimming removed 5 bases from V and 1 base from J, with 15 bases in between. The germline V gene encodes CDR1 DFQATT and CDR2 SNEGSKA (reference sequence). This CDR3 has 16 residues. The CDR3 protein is CSALDGSGSGANVLTF. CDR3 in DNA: TGCAGTGCTCTAGACGGTAGCGGATCTGGGGCCAACGTCCTGACTTTC.

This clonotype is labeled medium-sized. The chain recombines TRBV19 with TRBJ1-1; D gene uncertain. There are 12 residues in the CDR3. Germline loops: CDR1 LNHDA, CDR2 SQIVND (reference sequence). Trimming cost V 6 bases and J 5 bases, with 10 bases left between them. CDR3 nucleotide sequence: TGTGCCAGTAGGACGTCTGGTACTGAAGCTTTCTTT. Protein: CASRTSGTEAFF.

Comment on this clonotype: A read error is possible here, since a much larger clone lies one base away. CDR3: CASSAFRREYSFEKYF. For the CDR3, the DNA is TGTGCCAGCAGCGCCTTTAGGCGGGAGTATTCTTTTGAGAAGTACTTC. The chain uses TRBV11-2 and TRBJ2-7, with 7 positions matching TRBD2. Germline-derived CDR1 and CDR2 are SGHAT and FQNNGV. V trimming: 5 bases; J trimming: 11 bases; junction bases outside the gene matches: 21. The CDR3 is 16 residues long.

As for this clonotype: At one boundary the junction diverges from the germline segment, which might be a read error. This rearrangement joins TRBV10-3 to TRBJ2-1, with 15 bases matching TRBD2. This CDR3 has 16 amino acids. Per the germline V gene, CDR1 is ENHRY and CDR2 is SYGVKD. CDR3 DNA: TGTGCCAGCAGTTTCGGACTAGCGGGAGGGCCGGGGGAGCAGTTCTTC. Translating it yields CASSFGLAGGPGEQFF.

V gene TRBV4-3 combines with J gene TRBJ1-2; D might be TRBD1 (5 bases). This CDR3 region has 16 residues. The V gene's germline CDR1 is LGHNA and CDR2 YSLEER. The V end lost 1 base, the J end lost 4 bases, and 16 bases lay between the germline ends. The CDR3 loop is CASSQADGRAGYGYTF. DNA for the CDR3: TGCGCCAGCAGCCAAGCAGACGGCAGGGCTGGCTATGGCTACACCTTC.

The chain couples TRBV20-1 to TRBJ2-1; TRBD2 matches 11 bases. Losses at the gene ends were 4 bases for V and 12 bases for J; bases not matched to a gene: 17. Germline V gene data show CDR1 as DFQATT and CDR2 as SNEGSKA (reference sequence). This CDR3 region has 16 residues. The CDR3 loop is CSATWPGTSGLGVQFF. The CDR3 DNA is TGCAGTGCTACCTGGCCCGGGACTAGCGGTCTTGGGGTGCAGTTCTTC.

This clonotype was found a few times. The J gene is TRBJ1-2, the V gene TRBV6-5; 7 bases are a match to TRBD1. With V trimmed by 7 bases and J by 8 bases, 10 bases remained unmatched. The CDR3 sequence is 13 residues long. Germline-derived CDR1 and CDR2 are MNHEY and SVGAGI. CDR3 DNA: TGTGCCAGCACCCCGGGACAGTCGTACGGCTACACCTTC. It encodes CASTPGQSYGYTF.

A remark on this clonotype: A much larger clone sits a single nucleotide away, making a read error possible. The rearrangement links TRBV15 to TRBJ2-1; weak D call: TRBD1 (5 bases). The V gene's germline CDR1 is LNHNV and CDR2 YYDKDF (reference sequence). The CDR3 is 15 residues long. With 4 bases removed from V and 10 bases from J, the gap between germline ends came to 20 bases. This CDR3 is CATSTDPTVSYEQFF. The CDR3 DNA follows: TGTGCCACCAGCACCGACCCGACAGTCTCCTACGAGCAGTTCTTC.

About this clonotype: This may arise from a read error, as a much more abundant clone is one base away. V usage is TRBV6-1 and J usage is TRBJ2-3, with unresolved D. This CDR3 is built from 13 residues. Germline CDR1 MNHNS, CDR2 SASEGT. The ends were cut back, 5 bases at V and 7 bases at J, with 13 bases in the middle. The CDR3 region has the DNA TGTGCCAGCAGTCCCTCCCCTGCGAATACGCAGTATTTT. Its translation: CASSPSPANTQYF.

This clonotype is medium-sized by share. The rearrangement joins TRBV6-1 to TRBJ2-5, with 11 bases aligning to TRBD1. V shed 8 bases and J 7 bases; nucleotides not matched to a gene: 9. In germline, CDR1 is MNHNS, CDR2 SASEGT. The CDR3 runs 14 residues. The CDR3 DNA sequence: TGTGCCAGCGTTCTAACCGGGACAGGGGGGACCCAGTACTTC. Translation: CASVLTGTGGTQYF.